These T cell receptor beta chains were read from a single sample in a study of CD8 T cells in ankylosing spondylitis. TCRdb redid the calling of the 5' RACE reads with MiXCR, one entry per CDR3 protein. Among 130,000 or so distinct CDR3 sequences listed, 9.5% to 12% were seen once. The sequenced sample consisted of blood, either unsorted or a sorted T cell fraction (not recorded which). The receptors here all came from a female donor with ankylosing spondylitis or in good health (not recorded which). Both conserved end residues are part of each CDR3. D genes are given only for firm matches. For some rows the clone size is stated as once, few or many, or as a class when expanded; others skip it.

j_call,cdr3_length,d_call,v_call,clone_size,cdr3_nt,cdr3_aa
TRBJ2-3,15,NA,TRBV7-2,many,TGTGCCAGCACCTCTCCCCCGTTGAGCACAGATACGCAGTATTTT,CASTSPPLSTDTQYF
TRBJ1-1,13,NA,TRBV12-3/TRBV12-4,many,TGTGCCAGCAGTTTGGGAGGGCGCGATGAAGCTTTCTTT,CASSLGGRDEAFF
TRBJ1-2,15,NA,TRBV19,many,TGTGCCAGTAGTATAGAAGGAGGGGGTCGCTATGGCTACACCTTC,CASSIEGGGRYGYTF
TRBJ2-1,13,NA,TRBV20-1,many,TGCAGTATACGGAGAAGGCTGGGGAATGAGCAGTTCTTC,CSIRRRLGNEQFF
TRBJ1-6,13,NA,TRBV24-1,NA,TGTGCCACCTCTCGGTCTCGAAATTCACCCCTCCACTTT,CATSRSRNSPLHF
TRBJ1-5,16,NA,TRBV28,many,TGTGCCAGCAGTTTTTGGGGAGATCATAGCAATCAGCCCCAGCATTTT,CASSFWGDHSNQPQHF
TRBJ2-2,14,NA,TRBV5-1,many,TGCGCCAGCAGCGCACTAGTGACAAACGGGGAGCTGTTTTTT,CASSALVTNGELFF
TRBJ2-7,19,TRBD2,TRBV5-1,many,TGCGCCAGCAGCTTGAAGGAAATAGCGGGGGAATTGGGACCCTACGAGCAGTACTTC,CASSLKEIAGELGPYEQYF
TRBJ1-1,14,NA,TRBV7-6,many,TGTGCCAGCAGCCGAGGGGGTGCAACAGACGAAGCTTTCTTT,CASSRGGATDEAFF
TRBJ2-7,13,NA,TRBV7-2,many,TGTGCCAGCAGCTTAGGGGTCAGGTACGAGCAGTACTTC,CASSLGVRYEQYF
TRBJ2-2,17,TRBD2,TRBV19,many,TGTGCCAGTAGTAGGGCGGCGATCGGCGGGAGGACCGGGGAGCTGTTTTTT,CASSRAAIGGRTGELFF
TRBJ1-1,14,NA,TRBV20-1,many,TGCAGTGCTAGCCGGCCCCGAGAAGGGACTGAAGCTTTCTTT,CSASRPREGTEAFF
TRBJ1-4,13,NA,TRBV20-1,many,TGCAGTGCTAGGGGGCCTAAGGGTGAAAAACTGTTTTTT,CSARGPKGEKLFF
TRBJ2-5,20,TRBD1,TRBV28,many,TGTGCCAGCAGTTCCGAACGCTACGACCGGGACAGGGGGTTGGAAGAGACCCAGTACTTC,CASSSERYDRDRGLEETQYF
TRBJ2-1,12,TRBD2,TRBV2,many,TGTGCCAGCAGTGAAGTGGGACTAGCGGTAATCTTC,CASSEVGLAVIF
TRBJ2-2,16,NA,TRBV5-1,many,TGCGCCAGCAGCTTGGGAGCAGGGGTCGGCACCGGGGAGCTGTTTTTT,CASSLGAGVGTGELFF
TRBJ2-1,13,NA,TRBV3-1,many,TGTGCCAGCAGGGACCCTGCCGGCTATGAGCAGTTCTTC,CASRDPAGYEQFF